Shown below are 10 T cell receptor beta chains from a single sample sequenced in a study of T cells in localized non-small cell lung cancer. Clones were read by immunoSEQ multiplex PCR, and TCRdb kept only the in-frame ones, dropping some. Of roughly 25,000 clones in the sample, 88% were seen once. The material was peripheral blood, obtained before any cancer treatment. The receptors here all came from a female donor older than 55 with stage II squamous cell lung carcinoma.

The chain joins TRBV19 to TRBJ1-1; TRBD1 agrees at 7 bases. After removal of 5 bases from V and 1 base from J, the junction contained 10 bases not matched to a gene. Germline V gene sequence: CDR1 LNHDA, CDR2 SQIVND (reference sequence). CDR3 size: 16 residues. CDR3 in DNA: TGTGCCAGTAGTGTCAACAGGGGAAATAAGAACACTGAAGCTTTCTTT. Its protein product is CASSVNRGNKNTEAFF.

The rearrangement joins TRBV5-4 to TRBJ1-2, with 7 bases matching TRBD1. There are 15 residues in the CDR3. Germline values: CDR1 SGHNT, CDR2 YYREEE (reference sequence). Losses at the gene ends were 3 bases for V and 1 base for J; bases not matched to a gene: 6. For the CDR3, the DNA is TGTGCCAGCAGCTGGGGACAGAGCCATAACTATGGCTACACCTTC. Amino acids: CASSWGQSHNYGYTF.

The chain couples TRBV29-1 to TRBJ2-7, with D perhaps matching TRBD2 (6 bases). The germline gives CDR1 SQVTM, CDR2 ANQGSEA. Trimming took 6 bases from V and 5 from J, leaving 17 bases between them. This CDR3 has 13 amino acids. The CDR3 protein is CSVGSPSEHEQYF. The CDR3 DNA is TGCAGCGTCGGGTCGCCTAGCGAACACGAGCAGTACTTC.

CDR3 residues: CASSPTGDSPLHF. As DNA, the CDR3 is TGTGCCAGCTCACCGACGGGGGATTCACCCCTCCACTTT. The rearrangement joins TRBV18 to TRBJ1-6; D perhaps matches TRBD1 (5 bases). Germline CDR1 is KGHSH and CDR2 is LQKENI. The CDR3 totals 13 residues. The V end lost 3 bases, the J end lost 8 bases, and 8 bases lay between the germline ends.

V and J are TRBV9 and TRBJ2-3; tentative D call: TRBD2 (7 bases). The germline CDR1 and CDR2 sequences are SGDLS and YYNGEE. Trimming stripped 3 bases from V and 4 bases from J, with 21 bases between. The CDR3 runs 17 residues. The CDR3 region has the DNA TGTGCCAGCAGCGACACCCCGACGTGGGGGGGCTCAGATACGCAGTATTTT. This encodes CASSDTPTWGGSDTQYF. The full variable domain, its missing parts supplied by reference TRBV9 and TRBJ2-3, is DSGVTQTPKHLITATGQRVTLRCSPRSGDLSVYWYQQSLDQGLQFLIQYYNGEERAKGNILERFSAQQFPDLHSELNLSSLELGDSALYFCASSDTPTWGGSDTQYFGPGTRLTVL.

The J gene is TRBJ2-1, the V gene TRBV6-1, with D unclear. CDR1 and CDR2 from the germline V gene are MNHNS and SASEGT. V shed 1 base and J shed 4 bases, with 5 bases lying between them. The CDR3 has 13 residues. The CDR3 region is CASSEGYYNEQFF. CDR3 coding DNA: TGTGCCAGCAGTGAAGGCTATTACAATGAGCAGTTCTTC.

The chain carries TRBV27 and TRBJ1-5, with D hard to call. The germline gives CDR1 MNHEY, CDR2 SMNVEV (reference sequence). Trimming pared 3 bases from V and 1 base from J, leaving 4 bases between. CDR3 length: 13 residues. In DNA form, the CDR3 reads TGTGCCAGCAGTTTCACCAGCAATCAGCCCCAGCATTTT. It yields the protein CASSFTSNQPQHF.

This chain links TRBV5-1 with TRBJ1-5, with D tentatively TRBD1 (5 bases). CDR3 size: 13 residues. The germline V gene encodes CDR1 SGHRS and CDR2 YFSETQ. V was pared by 5 bases and J by 4 bases, with 10 bases between. This chain's CDR3 is CASSEGPNQPQHF. The DNA for the CDR3 is TGCGCCAGCAGTGAGGGGCCAAATCAGCCCCAGCATTTT.

This chain uses TRBV5-1 with TRBJ2-1; TRBD2 aligns across 8 bases. Germline V gene data show CDR1 as SGHRS and CDR2 as YFSETQ. Trimming removed 7 bases from V and 3 bases from J; junction bases left unmatched: 18. The CDR3 covers 18 residues. The CDR3 DNA reads TGCGCCAGCTCCCTTCGTCCACGGGGGGGAGGATTCTACAATGAGCAGTTCTTC. Its translation: CASSLRPRGGGFYNEQFF.

The genes are TRBV19 and TRBJ2-5, with D possibly matching TRBD2 (5 bases). V lost 4 bases to trimming and J lost 5 bases, with 20 bases between them. The length of the CDR3 is 16 residues. Germline V CDR1 and CDR2: LNHDA, SQIVND (reference sequence). The CDR3 loop reads CASSKTTGAERETQYF. Written as DNA, the CDR3 is TGTGCCAGTAGTAAAACCACGGGTGCTGAGCGGGAGACCCAGTACTTC.